The 27 T cell receptor beta chains given below trace back to one sample, sequenced in a study of OX40 agonist ivuxolimab in advanced cancers. The repertoire was sequenced with immunoSEQ multiplex PCR; TCRdb's copy has only in-frame clones and lacks some. Here the sample spans about 48,000 clones, around 90% being singletons. Specimen: CD4+ or CD8+ T cells sorted from blood, collected in a trial of the OX40 agonist ivuxolimab. These receptors all come from an adult with an advanced solid tumor such as melanoma, head and neck, liver or kidney cancer.

The V and J genes are TRBV2 and TRBJ1-1; unclear D gene. The germline CDR1 and CDR2 sequences are SNHLY and FYNNEI. V gave up 7 bases and J gave up 4 bases, with 13 bases separating them. This CDR3 is 13 amino acids long. The CDR3 bases are TGTGCCAGCACCGAACGGCACTTCACTGAAGCTTTCTTT. Its protein product is CASTERHFTEAFF.

The chain employs TRBV4-2 and TRBJ2-3; D is possibly TRBD2 (5 bases). From germline, CDR1 is LGHNA and CDR2 YNFKEQ. V was cut by 4 bases and J by 1 base, with 9 bases left in between. The CDR3 sequence is 14 residues long. CDR3 nucleotides: TGTGCCAGCAGCCCTCGGACTGGCACAGATACGCAGTATTTT. It translates to CASSPRTGTDTQYF.

The chain combines TRBV18 with TRBJ1-1; the D is unclear. V was shortened by 0 bases and J by 0 bases, with 14 bases between the two germline ends. Germline lookup yields CDR1 KGHSH and CDR2 LQKENI. The CDR3 length is 17 residues. DNA for the CDR3: TGTGCCAGCTCACCACCGGTCGTTTTGGGGATGAACACTGAAGCTTTCTTT. Its translation: CASSPPVVLGMNTEAFF.

The chain is built from TRBV7-8 and TRBJ2-3; 9 positions agree with TRBD2. The V and J ends lost 4 bases and 3 bases, in that order; junction bases with no gene match: 8. The germline V gene encodes CDR1 SGHVS and CDR2 FQNEAQ. This CDR3 has 16 residues. The CDR3 region is CASSYSSGAGTDTQYF. The CDR3 DNA reads TGTGCCAGCAGCTATTCTAGCGGGGCTGGTACAGATACGCAGTATTTT.

The chain joins TRBV5-1 to TRBJ1-1, with D unclear. Germline-derived CDR1 and CDR2 are SGHRS and YFSETQ. The V and J ends lost 3 bases and 0 bases respectively, with 9 bases between them. CDR3 size: 14 residues. CDR3 DNA sequence: TGCGCCAGCAGCTCAAAGACAATGAACACTGAAGCTTTCTTT. Translating gives CASSSKTMNTEAFF.

As for this clone: Other DNA sequences within the sample encode an identical CDR3. In DNA form, the CDR3 reads TGTGCCAGCAGTTACTCTGGGACCGGGGAGCTGTTTTTT. Its protein is CASSYSGTGELFF. The chain recombines TRBV6-5 with TRBJ2-2; no clear D gene. V was cut by 0 bases and J by 5 bases, with 4 bases left in between. CDR3 length: 13 amino acids. The V gene's germline CDR1 is MNHEY and CDR2 SVGAGI.

This rearrangement joins TRBV30 to TRBJ2-2; maybe TRBD2 (5 bases). Germline loops: CDR1 GTSNPN, CDR2 SVGIG (reference sequence). CDR3 length: 15 residues. V shed 4 bases and J shed 5 bases, with 17 bases lying between them. CDR3 coding DNA: TGTGCCTGGAAATGGGCTAGCATGGTTACCGGGGAGCTGTTTTTT. Protein product: CAWKWASMVTGELFF.

The chain employs TRBV6-1 and TRBJ2-7; no reliable D call. The V end lost 4 bases, the J end lost 3 bases, and 10 bases lay between the germline ends. The germline CDR1 and CDR2 sequences are MNHNS and SASEGT. There are 13 residues in the CDR3. CDR3 loop: CASSAVHLYEQYF. As DNA, the CDR3 is TGTGCCAGCAGTGCGGTTCATCTCTACGAGCAGTACTTC.

The chain carries TRBV28 and TRBJ2-3; the D gene is possibly TRBD2 (5 bases). Germline V gene lookup returns CDR1 MDHEN and CDR2 SYDVKM. This CDR3 region has 16 residues. Trimming took 2 bases from V and 3 from J, leaving 15 bases between them. The CDR3 here is CASSLMSGLVTDTQYF. The DNA for the CDR3 is TGTGCCAGCAGTTTAATGTCTGGACTCGTAACAGATACGCAGTATTTT.

This rearrangement joins TRBV19 to TRBJ1-2; possible D gene TRBD1, 6 bases. From germline, CDR1 is LNHDA and CDR2 SQIVND (reference sequence). This CDR3 region has 14 residues. V was shortened by 7 bases and J by 4 bases, with 16 bases between the two germline ends. The DNA of the CDR3 is TGTGCCAGTACGGTAAGGGGGAGTAGCTATGGCTACACCTTC. It is translated as CASTVRGSSYGYTF.

The chain employs TRBV5-1 and TRBJ2-2, with D unclear. The CDR3 covers 18 residues. Trimming took off 4 bases at V and 5 bases at J, with 24 bases between the two ends. The germline V gene has CDR1 SGHRS and CDR2 YFSETQ. The CDR3 DNA reads as TGCGCCAGCAGCCCTTGGGGAACCCCCCGGCTGGGAACCGGGGAGCTGTTTTTT. Translation gives CASSPWGTPRLGTGELFF.

This chain links TRBV28 with TRBJ2-3; perhaps TRBD2 as D (6 bases). Trimming cost V 7 bases and J 5 bases, with 19 bases left between them. Germline values: CDR1 MDHEN, CDR2 SYDVKM. This CDR3 comprises 15 residues. The CDR3 region has the DNA TGTGCCAGCACTCCCGCGGGGCAGGGAGGAGATACGCAGTATTTT. Protein sequence: CASTPAGQGGDTQYF.

V usage is TRBV14 and J usage is TRBJ2-7; D unresolved. This CDR3 has 14 amino acids. V was clipped by 6 bases and J by 3 bases, with 15 bases between them. In germline, CDR1 is SGHDN, CDR2 FVKESK. CDR3 region: CASSQDGTHYEQYF. The CDR3 region has the DNA TGTGCCAGCAGTCAGGACGGAACCCACTACGAGCAGTACTTC.

The chain employs TRBV5-4 and TRBJ2-1; possible D gene TRBD1, 7 bases. V was clipped by 0 bases and J by 4 bases, with 11 bases between them. The CDR3 has 15 amino acids. Germline assignment: CDR1 SGHNT and CDR2 YYREEE (reference sequence). CDR3 in amino acids: CASSLDRGGYNEQFF. CDR3 DNA sequence: TGTGCCAGCAGCTTGGACAGGGGAGGTTACAATGAGCAGTTCTTC.

The chain employs TRBV13 and TRBJ2-2, with 13 bases fitting TRBD2. There are 17 residues in the CDR3. V lost 5 bases to trimming and J lost 4 bases; unmatched junction nucleotides: 7. CDR1 is PRHDT, CDR2 FYEKMQ, per germline (reference sequence). The CDR3 nucleotides read TGTGCCAGCAGCCCGCCGGGACTAGCGGGGTCCACCGGGGAGCTGTTTTTT. Translating gives CASSPPGLAGSTGELFF.

The chain has TRBV27 and TRBJ1-5; 8 bases map to TRBD1. The germline V gene has CDR1 MNHEY and CDR2 SMNVEV (reference sequence). The length of the CDR3 is 17 residues. V was clipped by 6 bases and J by 0 bases; unmatched bases: 10. The CDR3 region is CASRPIGTGPSNQPQHF. As DNA, the CDR3 is TGTGCCAGCAGGCCTATAGGGACAGGCCCTAGCAATCAGCCCCAGCATTTT.

In its sample, this clone was seen once. The chain is built from TRBV6-5 and TRBJ2-1, with 9 bases identical to TRBD1. This CDR3 has 15 amino acids. Germline V gene sequence: CDR1 MNHEY, CDR2 SVGAGI. Losses at the gene ends were 4 bases for V and 4 bases for J; bases not matched to a gene: 5. The CDR3 spells CASSFGTGRYNEQFF. Written as DNA, the CDR3 is TGTGCCAGCAGTTTTGGGACAGGGAGGTACAATGAGCAGTTCTTC.

J is TRBJ2-7 and V is TRBV2; D is uncertain. Germline CDR1 SNHLY, CDR2 FYNNEI. The CDR3 length is 13 residues. The V and J ends lost 1 base and 3 bases respectively, with 7 bases between them. This chain's CDR3 is CASSEGSLYEQYV. CDR3 in DNA: TGTGCCAGCAGTGAAGGCAGCCTCTACGAGCAGTACGTC.

The V gene is TRBV30, the J gene TRBJ1-1, with D perhaps TRBD1 (5 bases). The ends were cut back, 5 bases at V and 2 bases at J, with 12 bases in the middle. This CDR3 spans 13 amino acids. Germline V CDR1 and CDR2: GTSNPN, SVGIG (reference sequence). The CDR3 bases are TGTGCCTGGTCCGGGACCATAAACACTGAAGCTTTCTTT. Amino acid sequence: CAWSGTINTEAFF.

The rearrangement uses TRBV29-1 and TRBJ2-5; D may be TRBD1 (6 bases). The CDR3 covers 12 residues. CDR1 and CDR2 from the germline V gene are SQVTM and ANQGSEA. The ends were cut back, 5 bases at V and 1 base at J, with 8 bases in the middle. The CDR3 coding sequence is TGCAGCGTTACAGGGCTCCAAGAGACCCAGTACTTC. This encodes CSVTGLQETQYF.

The V and J genes are TRBV5-1 and TRBJ2-2; D perhaps matches TRBD2 (5 bases). Trimming removed 2 bases at V and 4 bases at J, with 12 bases between. The CDR3 covers 15 residues. Germline V gene data show CDR1 as SGHRS and CDR2 as YFSETQ. The CDR3 sequence: CASSLSLAFTGELFF. CDR3 nucleotide sequence: TGCGCCAGCAGCTTAAGCTTAGCGTTCACCGGGGAGCTGTTTTTT.

The sample holds one count of this clone. The chain carries TRBV6-5 and TRBJ1-1; TRBD1 aligns across 7 bases. In germline, CDR1 is MNHEY, CDR2 SVGAGI. V trimming: 1 base; J trimming: 1 base; junction bases outside the gene matches: 3. The CDR3 has 15 amino acids. The DNA for the CDR3 is TGTGCCAGCAGTTACTTGGGACAGACGAACACTGAAGCTTTCTTT. Its protein product is CASSYLGQTNTEAFF.

This chain links TRBV11-2 with TRBJ2-7; D unresolved. Germline values: CDR1 SGHAT, CDR2 FQNNGV. The CDR3 sequence is 13 residues long. V was pared by 0 bases and J by 3 bases, with 6 bases between. The chain's CDR3 is CASSLEGSYEQYF. CDR3 sequence (DNA): TGTGCCAGCAGCTTAGAAGGCAGCTACGAGCAGTACTTC.

This rearrangement joins TRBV13 to TRBJ2-5; a weak D match, TRBD1 (6 bases). Germline CDR1 reads PRHDT; CDR2 reads FYEKMQ (reference sequence). V was pared by 5 bases and J by 3 bases, with 16 bases between. The CDR3 is 15 residues long. CDR3 protein: CASSKPCPGEETQYF. In DNA, the CDR3 is TGTGCCAGCAGCAAACCCTGTCCAGGGGAAGAGACCCAGTACTTC.

This clone showed up just once. This chain uses TRBV29-1 with TRBJ2-5; 8 bases are shared with TRBD2. This CDR3 is 13 amino acids long. With 7 bases clipped from V and 3 bases from J, the junction kept 7 bases outside the gene matches. Germline V gives CDR1 SQVTM, CDR2 ANQGSEA. DNA of the CDR3: TGCAGCGGGCGGACTAGCCTGGAAGAGACCCAGTACTTC. The encoded protein is CSGRTSLEETQYF.

This clone was observed a single time. This CDR3 is CASSGTSRYEQFF. The CDR3 region has the DNA TGCGCCAGCTCCGGGACTAGTCGCTATGAGCAGTTCTTC. The rearrangement joins TRBV10-1 to TRBJ2-1; 8 bases line up with TRBD2. V shed 8 bases and J 8 bases; nucleotides not matched to a gene: 8. Germline V gene lookup returns CDR1 WNHNN and CDR2 SYGVQD (reference sequence). The CDR3 has 13 amino acids.

By sample fraction, this clone is medium-sized. The gene calls are TRBV7-9 and TRBJ1-1; D unresolved. Trimming shortened V by 5 bases and J by 6 bases, and 16 bases separated the two germline ends. This CDR3 has 14 amino acids. CDR1 is SEHNR, CDR2 FQNEAQ, per germline (reference sequence). The chain's CDR3 is CASSPPRSSPEAFF. The DNA of the CDR3 is TGTGCCAGCAGCCCCCCACGTTCGTCCCCTGAAGCTTTCTTT.